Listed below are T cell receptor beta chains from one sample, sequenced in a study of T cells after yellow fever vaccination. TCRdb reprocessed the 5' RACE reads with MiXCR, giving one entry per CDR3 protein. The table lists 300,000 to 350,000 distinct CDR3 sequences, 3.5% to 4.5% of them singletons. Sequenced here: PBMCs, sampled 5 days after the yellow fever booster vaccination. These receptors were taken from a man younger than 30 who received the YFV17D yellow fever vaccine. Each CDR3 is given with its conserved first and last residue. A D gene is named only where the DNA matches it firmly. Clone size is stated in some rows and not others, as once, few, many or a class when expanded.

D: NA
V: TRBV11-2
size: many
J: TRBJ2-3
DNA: TGTGCCAGCAGCAGGGACTTTGACACAGATACGCAGTATTTT
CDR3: CASSRDFDTDTQYF

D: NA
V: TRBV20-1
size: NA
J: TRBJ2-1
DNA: TGCAGTGCTAGCGGGAGCTCCTACAATGAGCAGTTCTTC
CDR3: CSASGSSYNEQFF

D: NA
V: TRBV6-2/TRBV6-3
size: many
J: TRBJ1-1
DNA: TGTGCCAGCAGTTACGGGAGCTTAACTGAAGCTTTCTTT
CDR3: CASSYGSLTEAFF

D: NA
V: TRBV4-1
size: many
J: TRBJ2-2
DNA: TGCGCCAGCAGCCAATACAGGGTCGGCGGGGAGCTGTTTTTT
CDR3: CASSQYRVGGELFF

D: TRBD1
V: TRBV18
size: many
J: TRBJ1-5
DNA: TGTGCCAGCTCCTCGGGACAGGGGGTGATGTGGAATCAGCCCCAGCATTTT
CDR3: CASSSGQGVMWNQPQHF

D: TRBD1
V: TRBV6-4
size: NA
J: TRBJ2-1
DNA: TGTGCCAGCATTTCCCGGTCTGACAGGGATACTTGGGATGAGCAGTTCTTC
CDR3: CASISRSDRDTWDEQFF

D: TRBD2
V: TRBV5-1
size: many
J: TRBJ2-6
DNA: TGCGCCAGCAGCTTGTTCGCGGGAGGGGTCTCTGGGGCCAACGTCCTGACTTTC
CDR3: CASSLFAGGVSGANVLTF

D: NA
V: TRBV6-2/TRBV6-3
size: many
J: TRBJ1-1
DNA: TGTGCCAGCACTTCGGGCCGCGAATGGGCTGAAGCTTTCTTT
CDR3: CASTSGREWAEAFF

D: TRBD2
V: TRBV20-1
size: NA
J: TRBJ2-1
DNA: TGCAGTGCTAGTCTTAGCGGGGGGGCCGATGAGCAGTTCTTC
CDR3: CSASLSGGADEQFF

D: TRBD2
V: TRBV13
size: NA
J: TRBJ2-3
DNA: TGTGCCAGCAGCCCAAGCTCGCGGGGGTACACAGATACGCAGTATTTT
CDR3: CASSPSSRGYTDTQYF

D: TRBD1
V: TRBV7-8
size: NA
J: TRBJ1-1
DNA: TGTGCCAGCAGCTTAAGGACAGGGGCTGGTGTGGGGTCGGACACTGAAGCTTTCTTT
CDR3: CASSLRTGAGVGSDTEAFF

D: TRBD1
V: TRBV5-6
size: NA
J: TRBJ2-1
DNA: TGTGCCAGCAGCCTGGACAGGGGCGCTGAGCAGTTCTTC
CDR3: CASSLDRGAEQFF

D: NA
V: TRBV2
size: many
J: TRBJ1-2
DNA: TGTGCCAGCATTGAGACACGCGACTATGGCTACACCTTC
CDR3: CASIETRDYGYTF

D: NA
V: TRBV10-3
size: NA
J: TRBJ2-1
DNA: TGTGCCATCAGTCGAGGTCTAGGAGAGAATGAGCAGTTCTTC
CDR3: CAISRGLGENEQFF

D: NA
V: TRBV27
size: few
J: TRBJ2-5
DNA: TGTGCCAGTAGTTTGAGGAAGGGAGAGACCCAGTACTTC
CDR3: CASSLRKGETQYF

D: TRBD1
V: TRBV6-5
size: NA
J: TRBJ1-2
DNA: TGTGCCAGCACCGGCGGGACAGGGCATGGCTACACCTTC
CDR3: CASTGGTGHGYTF

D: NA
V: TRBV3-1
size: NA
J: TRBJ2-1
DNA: TGTGCCAGCAGCCCGGACAACCGGAATGAGCAGTTCTTC
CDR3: CASSPDNRNEQFF

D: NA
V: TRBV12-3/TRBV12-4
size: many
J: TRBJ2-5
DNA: TGTGCCAGCAGTGCCCTAGGGGCGCAAGAGACCCAGTACTTC
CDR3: CASSALGAQETQYF

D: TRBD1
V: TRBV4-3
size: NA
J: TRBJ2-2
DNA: TGCGCCAGCAGCCAAGATCGCCCCGGGATTATGGGAGACAGGGGGCCCGGGGAGCTGTTTTTT
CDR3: CASSQDRPGIMGDRGPGELFF

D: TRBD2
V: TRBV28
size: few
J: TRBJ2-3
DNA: TGTGCCAGCAGTTTAGGGGAGCGGGGGTCCCGCACAGATACGCAGTATTTT
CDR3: CASSLGERGSRTDTQYF

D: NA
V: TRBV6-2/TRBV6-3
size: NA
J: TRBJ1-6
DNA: TGTGCCAGCAGTTACTTGCAGAGTGGGAATTCACCCCTCCACTTT
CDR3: CASSYLQSGNSPLHF

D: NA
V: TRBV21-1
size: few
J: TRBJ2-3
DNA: TGTGCCAGCAATCCGGCTCGCTCGCTAGATACGCAGTATTTT
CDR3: CASNPARSLDTQYF

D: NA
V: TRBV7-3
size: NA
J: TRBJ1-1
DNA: TGTGCCAGCAGCCCAGAGAGGGATAACACTGAAGCTTTCTTT
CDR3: CASSPERDNTEAFF

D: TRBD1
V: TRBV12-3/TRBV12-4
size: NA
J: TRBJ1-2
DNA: TGTGCCAGCTGTTTACGGACAGGGGTCGACTATGGCTACACCTTC
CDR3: CASCLRTGVDYGYTF

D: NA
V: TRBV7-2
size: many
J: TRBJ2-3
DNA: TGTGCCAGCAGCTTAGCCAGGACAACCTCGCGGTATTTT
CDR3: CASSLARTTSRYF

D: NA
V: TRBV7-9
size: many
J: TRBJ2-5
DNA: TGTGCCAGCAGTCTCGAGGGGGTGGAGACCCAGTACTTC
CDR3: CASSLEGVETQYF

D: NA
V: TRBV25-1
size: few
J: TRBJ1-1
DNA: TGTGCCAGCAAACGGGGGACTGAAGCTTTCTTT
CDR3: CASKRGTEAFF

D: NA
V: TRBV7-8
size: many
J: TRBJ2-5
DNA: TGTGCCAGCAGCCTCACGTCCCCCCAGTACTTC
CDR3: CASSLTSPQYF

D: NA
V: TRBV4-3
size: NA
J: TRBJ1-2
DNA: TGCGCCAGCAGCCAAGAGGTTAACTATGGCTACACCTTC
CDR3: CASSQEVNYGYTF

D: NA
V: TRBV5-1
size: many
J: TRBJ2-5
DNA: TGCGCCAGCAGCCCGACGGCGGCTCAGGGGACCCAGTACTTC
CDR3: CASSPTAAQGTQYF

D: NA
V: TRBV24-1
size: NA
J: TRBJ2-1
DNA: TGTGCCACCAGCGTCGGAGGGGAGCAGTTCTTC
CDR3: CATSVGGEQFF

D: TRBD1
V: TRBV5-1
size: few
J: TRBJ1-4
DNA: TGCGCCAGCAGCCACCAGGGGGACCCTAATGAAAAACTGTTTTTT
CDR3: CASSHQGDPNEKLFF

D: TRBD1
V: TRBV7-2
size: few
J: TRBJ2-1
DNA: TGTGCCAGCAGCAGGACAGGGAATACCTACAATGAGCAGTTCTTC
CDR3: CASSRTGNTYNEQFF

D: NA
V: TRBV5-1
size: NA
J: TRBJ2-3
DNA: TGCGCCAGCAGGGCCGCAGATACGCAGTATTTT
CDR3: CASRAADTQYF

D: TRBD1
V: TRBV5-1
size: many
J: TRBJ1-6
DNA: TGCGCCAGCAGCTTGGGACAGGGGGAGACCTATAATTCACCCCTCCACTTT
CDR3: CASSLGQGETYNSPLHF

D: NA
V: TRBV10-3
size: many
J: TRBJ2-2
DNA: TGTGCCATCAGTCAATGGGGGGAATCGGGAGTAGCGACGAACACCGGGGAGCTGTTTTTT
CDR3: CAISQWGESGVATNTGELFF

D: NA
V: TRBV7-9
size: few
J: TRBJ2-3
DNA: TGTGCCAGCAGCTCCCCGGGCAGGCGCGATACGCAGTATTTT
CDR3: CASSSPGRRDTQYF

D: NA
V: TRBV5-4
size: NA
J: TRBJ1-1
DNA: TGTGCCAGCAGCTTGGCTGGGACTTACTCCCAGGGGGCTTTCTTT
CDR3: CASSLAGTYSQGAFF

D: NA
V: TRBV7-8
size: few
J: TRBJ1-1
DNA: TGTGCCAGCAGCTCTACGTGGAGGGGGGATATCGAGAACACTGAAGCTTTCTTT
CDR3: CASSSTWRGDIENTEAFF

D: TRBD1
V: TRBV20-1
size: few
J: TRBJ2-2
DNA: TGCAGTGCTAGAGATCTGAGACAGGGAAACACCGGGGAGCTGTTTTTT
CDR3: CSARDLRQGNTGELFF

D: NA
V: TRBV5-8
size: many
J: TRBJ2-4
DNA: TGTGCCAGCAGCGCAGGGGGGCCCGCCAAAAACATTCAGTACTTC
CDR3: CASSAGGPAKNIQYF

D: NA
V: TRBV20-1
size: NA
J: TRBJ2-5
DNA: TGCAGTGTTAGCGACCGAGAGACCCAGTACTTC
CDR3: CSVSDRETQYF

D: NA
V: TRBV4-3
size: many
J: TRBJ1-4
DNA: TGCGCCAGCAGCCAAGGGGGCTTTGGAAATGAAAAACTGTTTTTT
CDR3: CASSQGGFGNEKLFF

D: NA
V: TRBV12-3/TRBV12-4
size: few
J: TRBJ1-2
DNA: TGTGCCAGCTCGGGACCGGGTGGCGGCTACACCTTC
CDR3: CASSGPGGGYTF

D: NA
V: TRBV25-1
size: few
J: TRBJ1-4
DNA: TGTGCCAGCAGCATTGGGGGCTTCAGATCTAATGAAAAACTGTTTTTT
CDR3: CASSIGGFRSNEKLFF

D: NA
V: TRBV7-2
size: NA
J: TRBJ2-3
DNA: TGTGCCAGCAGCTTATCTAGGTACACAGATACGCAGTATTTT
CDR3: CASSLSRYTDTQYF

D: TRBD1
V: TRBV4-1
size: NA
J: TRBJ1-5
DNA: TGCGCCAGCAGCCCCCGGGACAGAAGCAATCAGCCCCAGCATTTT
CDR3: CASSPRDRSNQPQHF

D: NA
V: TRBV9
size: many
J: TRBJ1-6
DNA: TGTGCCAGCAGCCCACGCGGGGGGGGAACATCACCCCTCCACTTT
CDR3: CASSPRGGGTSPLHF

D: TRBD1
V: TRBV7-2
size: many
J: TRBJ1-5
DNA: TGTGCCAGCAGCCATGGGGGACAGGTACAGCCCCAGCATTTT
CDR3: CASSHGGQVQPQHF

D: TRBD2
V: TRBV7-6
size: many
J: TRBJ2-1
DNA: TGTGCCAGCAGCTATGGGACTAGCTCCTACAATGAGCAGTTCTTC
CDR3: CASSYGTSSYNEQFF

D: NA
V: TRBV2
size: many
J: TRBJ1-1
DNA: TGTGCCAGCACGACTTTGGGGCTGAACACTGAAGCTTTCTTT
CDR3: CASTTLGLNTEAFF